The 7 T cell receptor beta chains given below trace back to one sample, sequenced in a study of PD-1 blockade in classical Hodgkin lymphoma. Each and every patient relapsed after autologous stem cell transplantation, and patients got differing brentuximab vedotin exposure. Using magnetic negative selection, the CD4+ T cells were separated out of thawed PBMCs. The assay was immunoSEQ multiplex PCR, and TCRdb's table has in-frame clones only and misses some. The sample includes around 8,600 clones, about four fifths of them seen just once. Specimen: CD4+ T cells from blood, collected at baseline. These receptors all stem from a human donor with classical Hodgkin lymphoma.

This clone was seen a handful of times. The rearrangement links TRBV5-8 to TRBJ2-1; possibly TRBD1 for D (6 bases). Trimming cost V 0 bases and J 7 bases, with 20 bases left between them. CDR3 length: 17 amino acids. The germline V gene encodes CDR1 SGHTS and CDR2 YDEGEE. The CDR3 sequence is CASSLEFSSGRGNEQFF. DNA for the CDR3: TGTGCCAGCAGCTTGGAATTTTCGAGCGGAAGGGGGAATGAGCAGTTCTTC. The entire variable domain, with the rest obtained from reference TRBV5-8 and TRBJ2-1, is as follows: EAGVTQSPTHLIKTRGQQATLRCSPISGHTSVYWYQQALGLGLQFLLWYDEGEERNRGNFPPRFSGRQFPNYSSELNVNALELEDSALYLCASSLEFSSGRGNEQFFGPGTRLTVL.

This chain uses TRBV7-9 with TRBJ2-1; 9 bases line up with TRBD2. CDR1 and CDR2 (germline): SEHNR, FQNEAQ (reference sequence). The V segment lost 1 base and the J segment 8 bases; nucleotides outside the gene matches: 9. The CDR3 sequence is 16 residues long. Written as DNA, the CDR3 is TGTGCCAGCAGCTTAGGTGGTAGCGGGAGAGTGGATGAGCAGTTCTTC. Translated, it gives CASSLGGSGRVDEQFF. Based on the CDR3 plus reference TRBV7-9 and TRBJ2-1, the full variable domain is DTGVSQNPRHKITKRGQNVTFRCDPISEHNRLYWYRQTLGQGPEFLTYFQNEAQLEKSRLLSDRFSAERPKGSFSTLEIQRTEQGDSAMYLCASSLGGSGRVDEQFFGPGTRLTVL.

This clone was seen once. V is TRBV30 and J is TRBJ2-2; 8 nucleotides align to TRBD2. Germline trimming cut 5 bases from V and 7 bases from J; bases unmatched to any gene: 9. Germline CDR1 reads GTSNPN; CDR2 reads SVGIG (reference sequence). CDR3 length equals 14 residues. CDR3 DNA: TGTGCCTGGGGGCCTCTAACTAGCGGCGGGGAGCTGTTTTTT. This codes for CAWGPLTSGGELFF.

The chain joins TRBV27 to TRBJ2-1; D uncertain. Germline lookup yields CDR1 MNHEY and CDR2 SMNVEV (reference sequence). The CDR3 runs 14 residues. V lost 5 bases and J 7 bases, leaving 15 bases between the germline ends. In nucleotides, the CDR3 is TGTGCCAGCAGTCCCCTTAGGGCTTTGAATGAGCAGTTCTTC. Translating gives CASSPLRALNEQFF.

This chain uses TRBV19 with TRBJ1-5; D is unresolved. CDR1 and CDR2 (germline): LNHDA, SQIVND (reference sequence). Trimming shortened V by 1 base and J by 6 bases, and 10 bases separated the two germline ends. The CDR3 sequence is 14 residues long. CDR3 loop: CASSIVVYGQPQHF. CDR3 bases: TGTGCCAGTAGTATAGTGGTTTACGGTCAGCCCCAGCATTTT.

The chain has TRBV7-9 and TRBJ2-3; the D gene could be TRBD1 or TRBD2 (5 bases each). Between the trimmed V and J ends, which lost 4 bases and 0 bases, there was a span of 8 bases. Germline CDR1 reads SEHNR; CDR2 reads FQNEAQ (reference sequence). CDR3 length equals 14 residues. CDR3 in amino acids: CASSSRDSTDTQYF. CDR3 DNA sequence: TGTGCCAGCAGCTCCCGGGACAGCACAGATACGCAGTATTTT.

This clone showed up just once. CDR3 region: CASSPGVGETQYF. The DNA for the CDR3 is TGCGCCAGCAGCCCGGGAGTAGGAGAGACCCAGTACTTC. This chain connects TRBV5-1 to TRBJ2-5, with D possibly matching TRBD2 (6 bases). CDR1 SGHRS and CDR2 YFSETQ come from the germline V gene. V was shortened by 4 bases and J by 4 bases, with 11 bases between the two germline ends. This CDR3 spans 13 amino acids.